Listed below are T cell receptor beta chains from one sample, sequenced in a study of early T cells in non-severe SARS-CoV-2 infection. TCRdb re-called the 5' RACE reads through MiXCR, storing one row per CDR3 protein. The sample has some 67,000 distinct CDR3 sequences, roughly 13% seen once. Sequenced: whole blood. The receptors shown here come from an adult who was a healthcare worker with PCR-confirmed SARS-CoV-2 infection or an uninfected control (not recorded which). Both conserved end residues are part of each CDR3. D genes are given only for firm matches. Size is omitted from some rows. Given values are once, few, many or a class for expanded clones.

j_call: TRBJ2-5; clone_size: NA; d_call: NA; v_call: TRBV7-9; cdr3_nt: TGTGCCAGCAGCTTAGTGGTGACAGAGCAAGAGACCCAGTACTTC; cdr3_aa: CASSLVVTEQETQYF
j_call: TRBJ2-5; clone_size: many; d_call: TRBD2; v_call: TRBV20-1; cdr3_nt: TGCAGTGCTAGAGCCCTCGGGAGGGCCCCTCTTCAAGAGACCCAGTACTTC; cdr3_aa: CSARALGRAPLQETQYF
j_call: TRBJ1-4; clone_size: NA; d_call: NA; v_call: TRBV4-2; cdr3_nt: TGTGCCAGCAGCCAAGATACAAGGGCCCCTAATGAAAAACTGTTTTTT; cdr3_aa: CASSQDTRAPNEKLFF
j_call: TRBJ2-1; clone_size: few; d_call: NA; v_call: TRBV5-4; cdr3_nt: TGTGCCAGCAGCCCCTCCCCGGGGGCGATCTACAATGAGCAGTTCTTC; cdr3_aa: CASSPSPGAIYNEQFF
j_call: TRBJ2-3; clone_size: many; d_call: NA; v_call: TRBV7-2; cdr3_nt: TGTGCCAGCAGCTTAAGCGGTGGAGATACGCAGTATTTT; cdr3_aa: CASSLSGGDTQYF
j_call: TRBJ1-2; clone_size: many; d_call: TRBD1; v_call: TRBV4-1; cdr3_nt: TGCGCCAGCAGCCGTCAGAACAGGGGGCGCGAGGGCTACACCTTC; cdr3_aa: CASSRQNRGREGYTF
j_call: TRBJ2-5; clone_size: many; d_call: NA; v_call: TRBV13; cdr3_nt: TGTGCCAGCAGCCCTTTCAGGGGTTCAGAGACCCAGTACTTC; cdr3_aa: CASSPFRGSETQYF
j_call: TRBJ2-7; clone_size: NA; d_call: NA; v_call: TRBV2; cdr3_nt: TGTGCCAGCAGTGCGGGCATGACCTCCTACGAGCAGTACTTC; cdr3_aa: CASSAGMTSYEQYF
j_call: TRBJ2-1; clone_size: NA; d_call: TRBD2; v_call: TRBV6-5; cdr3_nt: TGTGCCAGCAGTTCCTCCGGGACTAGCGTCTACAATGAGCAGTTCTTC; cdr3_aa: CASSSSGTSVYNEQFF
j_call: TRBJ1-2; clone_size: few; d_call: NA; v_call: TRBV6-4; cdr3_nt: TGTGCCAGCATGAAGGGACTGGGTCATGCCCGGTATGGCTACACCTTC; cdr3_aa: CASMKGLGHARYGYTF
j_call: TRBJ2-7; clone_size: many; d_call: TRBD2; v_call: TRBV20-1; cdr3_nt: TGCAGCCTTGGGGTAGCGGGAGTCTCGGGCGAGCAGTACTTC; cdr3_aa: CSLGVAGVSGEQYF
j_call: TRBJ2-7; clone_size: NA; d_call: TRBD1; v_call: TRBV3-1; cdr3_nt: TGTGCCAGCAGCCCAAGGGGGCTAGCCGAGCAGTACTTC; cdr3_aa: CASSPRGLAEQYF
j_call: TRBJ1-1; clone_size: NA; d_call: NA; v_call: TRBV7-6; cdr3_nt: TGTGCCAGCACCCAGGGGATGAACACTGAAGCTTTCTTT; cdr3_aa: CASTQGMNTEAFF
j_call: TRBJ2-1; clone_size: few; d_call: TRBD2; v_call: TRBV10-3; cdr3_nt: TGTGCCATCGAAGCTAGCGGGAGTTACAATGAGCAGTTCTTC; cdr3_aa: CAIEASGSYNEQFF
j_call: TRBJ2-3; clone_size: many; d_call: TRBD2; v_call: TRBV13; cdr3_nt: TGTGCCAGCAGCCTCCGCGGGGGGCCCTCAGAGGATACGCAGTATTTT; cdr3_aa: CASSLRGGPSEDTQYF
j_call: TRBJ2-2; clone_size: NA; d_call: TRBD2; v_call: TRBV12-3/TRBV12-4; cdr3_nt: TGTGCCAGCAGTTTTCTAGCGGGGTACACCGGGGAGCTGTTTTTT; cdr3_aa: CASSFLAGYTGELFF
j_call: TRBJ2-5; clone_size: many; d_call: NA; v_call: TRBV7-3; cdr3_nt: TGTGCCAGCAGCTTATTCGGGCTAGAGACCCAGTACTTC; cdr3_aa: CASSLFGLETQYF
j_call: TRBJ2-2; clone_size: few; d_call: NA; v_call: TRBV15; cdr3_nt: TGTGCCACCAGCGAAAGAGCTCCCGGGGAGCTGTTTTTT; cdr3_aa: CATSERAPGELFF
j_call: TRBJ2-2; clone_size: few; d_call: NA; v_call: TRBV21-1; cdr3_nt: TGTGCCAGTCGTCACCGCCTTGACGCCGGGGAGCTGTTTTTT; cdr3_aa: CASRHRLDAGELFF
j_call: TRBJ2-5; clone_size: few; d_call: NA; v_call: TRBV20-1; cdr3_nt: TGCAGTGCTAGAGATTGGAGAAATAGCGACCAAGAGACCCAGTACTTC; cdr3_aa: CSARDWRNSDQETQYF
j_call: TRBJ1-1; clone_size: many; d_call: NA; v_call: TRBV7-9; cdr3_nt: TGTGCCAGCAGTGAAGGTGGATTGAACACTGAAGCTTTCTTT; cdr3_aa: CASSEGGLNTEAFF
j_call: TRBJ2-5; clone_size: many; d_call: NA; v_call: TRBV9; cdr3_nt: TGTGCCAGCAGCGTAGGGGCTTTAGGAGAGACCCAGTACTTC; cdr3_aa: CASSVGALGETQYF
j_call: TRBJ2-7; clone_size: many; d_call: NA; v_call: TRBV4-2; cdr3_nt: TGTGCCAGCAGCCAAGATATCGAAAGAAATGCAGACTCCTACGAGCAGTACTTC; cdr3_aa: CASSQDIERNADSYEQYF
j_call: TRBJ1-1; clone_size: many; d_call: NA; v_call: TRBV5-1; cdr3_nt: TGCGCCAGCAGCTTGGGGCTCATGAACACTGAAGCTTTCTTT; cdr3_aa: CASSLGLMNTEAFF
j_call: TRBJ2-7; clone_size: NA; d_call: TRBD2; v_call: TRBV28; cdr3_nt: TGTGCCAGCATCAGAAGAGGGACTAGCGGTCTTTACGAGCAGTACTTC; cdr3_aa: CASIRRGTSGLYEQYF
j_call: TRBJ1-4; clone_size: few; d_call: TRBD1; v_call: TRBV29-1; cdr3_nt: TGCAGCGCCCTAGGACAGGAGAATAATGAAAAACTGTTTTTT; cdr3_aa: CSALGQENNEKLFF
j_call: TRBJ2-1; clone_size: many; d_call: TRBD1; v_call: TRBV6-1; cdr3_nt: TGTGCCAGCCGACCGGCCGGGACAGGGGGATACAATGAGCAGTTCTTC; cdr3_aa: CASRPAGTGGYNEQFF
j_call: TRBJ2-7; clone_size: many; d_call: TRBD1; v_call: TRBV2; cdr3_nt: TGTGCCAGCAGTCTTACACCGGGACAGAGAAACTACGAGCAGTACTTC; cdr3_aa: CASSLTPGQRNYEQYF
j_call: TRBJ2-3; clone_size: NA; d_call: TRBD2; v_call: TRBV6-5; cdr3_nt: TGTGCCAGCAGTACTAGCGGGGGCACAGATACGCAGTATTTT; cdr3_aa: CASSTSGGTDTQYF
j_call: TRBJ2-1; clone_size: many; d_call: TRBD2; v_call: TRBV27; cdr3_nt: TGTGCCAGCACTCACCTGAGCGGGGGTTACAATGAGCAGTTCTTC; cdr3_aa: CASTHLSGGYNEQFF
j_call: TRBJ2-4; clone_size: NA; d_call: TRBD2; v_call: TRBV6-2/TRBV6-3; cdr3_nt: TGTGCCAGCAGACTAGCGGGAGGAGGGGCCAAAAACATTCAGTACTTC; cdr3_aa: CASRLAGGGAKNIQYF
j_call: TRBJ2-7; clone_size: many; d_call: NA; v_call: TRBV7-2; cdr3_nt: TGTGCCACCTCCGGAGGGGTCTACGAGCAGTACTTC; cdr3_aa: CATSGGVYEQYF
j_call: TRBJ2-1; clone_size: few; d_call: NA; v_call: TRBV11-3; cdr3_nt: TGTGCCAGCAGCCCTCGGGCCTACTCGTTCAATGAGCAGTTCTTC; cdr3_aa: CASSPRAYSFNEQFF
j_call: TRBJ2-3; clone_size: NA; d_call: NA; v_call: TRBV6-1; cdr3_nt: TGTGCCAGCAGTGACTGGACAGATACGCAGTATTTT; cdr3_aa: CASSDWTDTQYF
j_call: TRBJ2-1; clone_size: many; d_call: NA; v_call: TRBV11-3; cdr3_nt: TGTGCCAGCAGCGGAAACAATGAGCAGTTCTTC; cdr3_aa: CASSGNNEQFF
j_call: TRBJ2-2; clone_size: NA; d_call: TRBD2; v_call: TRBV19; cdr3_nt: TGTGCCAGTCACGGCGGGAGGGCCGCCGGGGAGCTGTTTTTT; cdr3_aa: CASHGGRAAGELFF
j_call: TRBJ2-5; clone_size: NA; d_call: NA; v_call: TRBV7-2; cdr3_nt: TGTGCCAGCAGCTTAGCCAGGGTGGAGACCCAGTACTTC; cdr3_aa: CASSLARVETQYF
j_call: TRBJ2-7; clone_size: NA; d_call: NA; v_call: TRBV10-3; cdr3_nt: TGTGCCACCGGGACAAATTCCTACGAGCAGTACTTC; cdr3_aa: CATGTNSYEQYF
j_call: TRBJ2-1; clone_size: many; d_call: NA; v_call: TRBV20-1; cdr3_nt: TGCAGTGCTAGTTCACATCGTGAGCAGTTCTTC; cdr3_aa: CSASSHREQFF